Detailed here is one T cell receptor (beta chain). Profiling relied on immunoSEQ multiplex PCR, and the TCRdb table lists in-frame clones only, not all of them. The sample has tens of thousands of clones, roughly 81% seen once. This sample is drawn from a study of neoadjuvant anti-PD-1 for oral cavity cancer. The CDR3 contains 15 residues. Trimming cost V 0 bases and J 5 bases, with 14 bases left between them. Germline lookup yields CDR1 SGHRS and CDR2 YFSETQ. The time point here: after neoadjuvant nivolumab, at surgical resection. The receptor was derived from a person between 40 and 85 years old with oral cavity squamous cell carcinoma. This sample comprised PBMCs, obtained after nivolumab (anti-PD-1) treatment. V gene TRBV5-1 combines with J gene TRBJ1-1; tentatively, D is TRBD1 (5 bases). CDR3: CASSLDPGRETEAFF. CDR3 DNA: TGCGCCAGCAGCTTGGACCCGGGACGGGAAACTGAAGCTTTCTTT. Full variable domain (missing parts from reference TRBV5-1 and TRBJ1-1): KAGVTQTPRYLIKTRGQQVTLSCSPISGHRSVSWYQQTPGQGLQFLFEYFSETQRNKGNFPGRFSGRQFSNSRSEMNVSTLELGDSALYLCASSLDPGRETEAFFGQGTRLTVV.